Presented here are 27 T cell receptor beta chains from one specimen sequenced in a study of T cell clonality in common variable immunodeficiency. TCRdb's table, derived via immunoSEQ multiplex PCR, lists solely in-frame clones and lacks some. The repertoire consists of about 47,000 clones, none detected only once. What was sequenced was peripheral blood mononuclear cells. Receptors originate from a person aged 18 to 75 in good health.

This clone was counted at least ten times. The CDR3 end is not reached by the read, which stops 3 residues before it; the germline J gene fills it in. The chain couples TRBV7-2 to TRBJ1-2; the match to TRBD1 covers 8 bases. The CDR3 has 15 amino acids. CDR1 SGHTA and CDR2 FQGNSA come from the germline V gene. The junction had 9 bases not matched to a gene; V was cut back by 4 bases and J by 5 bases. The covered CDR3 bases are TGTGCCAGCAGCTCGCCGAAGGGACAGGTTTATGGC. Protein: CASSSPKGQVYG. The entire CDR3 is CASSSPKGQVYGYTF.

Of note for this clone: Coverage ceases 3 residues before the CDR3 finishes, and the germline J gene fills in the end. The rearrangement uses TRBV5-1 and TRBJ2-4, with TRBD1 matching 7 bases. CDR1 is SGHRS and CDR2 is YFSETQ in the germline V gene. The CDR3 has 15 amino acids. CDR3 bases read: TGCGCCAGCAGCCCGGGACAGTCAAAAGGGGATGGT. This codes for CASSPGQSKGDG. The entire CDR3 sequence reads CASSPGQSKGDGQYF.

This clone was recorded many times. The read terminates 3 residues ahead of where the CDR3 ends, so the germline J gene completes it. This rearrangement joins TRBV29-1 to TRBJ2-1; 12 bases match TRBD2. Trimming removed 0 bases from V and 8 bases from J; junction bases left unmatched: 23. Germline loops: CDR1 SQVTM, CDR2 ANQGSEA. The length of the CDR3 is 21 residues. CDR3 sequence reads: CSVEDLIGQPGGTSGFHEQFF. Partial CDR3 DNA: TGCAGCGTTGAAGATCTCATAGGACAGCCTGGGGGGACTAGCGGGTTCCATGAG.

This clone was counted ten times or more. Partial CDR3 DNA: TGTGCCAGCAGCCAAGGACTCCTTAACTACCACGCGAACACCGGGGAG. It codes for CASSQGLLNYHANTGE. The entire CDR3 protein reads CASSQGLLNYHANTGELFF. The chain carries TRBV14 and TRBJ2-2; D call uncertain. The DNA ends 3 residues before the CDR3 does, and the rest of the CDR3 is filled in from the germline J gene. The CDR3 totals 19 residues. Germline values: CDR1 SGHDN, CDR2 FVKESK. V was clipped by 1 base and J by 0 bases, with 18 bases between them.

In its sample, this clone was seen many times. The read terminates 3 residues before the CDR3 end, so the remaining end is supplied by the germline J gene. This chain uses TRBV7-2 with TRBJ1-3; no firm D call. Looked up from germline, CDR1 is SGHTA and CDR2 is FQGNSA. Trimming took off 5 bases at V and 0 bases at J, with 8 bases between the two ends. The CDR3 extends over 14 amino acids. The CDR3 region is CASSEGLSGNTIYF. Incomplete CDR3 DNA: TGTGCCAGCAGCGAGGGCCTCTCTGGAAACACC. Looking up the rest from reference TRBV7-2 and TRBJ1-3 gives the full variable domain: GAGVSQSPSNKVTEKGKDVELRCDPISGHTALYWYRQSLGQGLEFLIYFQGNSAPDKSGLPSDRFSAERTGGSVSTLTIQRTQQEDSAVYLCASSEGLSGNTIYFGEGSWLTVV.

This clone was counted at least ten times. The chain's CDR3 is CASSISPGLAVISGANVLTF. CDR3 bases read: TGTGCCAGTAGTATTTCACCAGGGCTAGCGGTTATCTCTGGGGCCAACGTC. The rearrangement joins TRBV19 to TRBJ2-6, with 7 bases matching TRBD2. The CDR3 extends 3 residues past the end of the read, so its final part is completed from the germline J gene. Germline CDR1 and CDR2: LNHDA and SQIVND (reference sequence). V lost 3 bases, J lost 0 bases, and 14 bases stayed unmatched. The CDR3 contains 20 residues.

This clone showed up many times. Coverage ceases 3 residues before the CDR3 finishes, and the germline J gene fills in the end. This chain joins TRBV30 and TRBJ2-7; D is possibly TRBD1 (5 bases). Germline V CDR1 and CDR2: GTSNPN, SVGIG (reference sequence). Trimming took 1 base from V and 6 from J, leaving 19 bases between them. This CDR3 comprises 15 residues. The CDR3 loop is CAWSEGVGVHAEQYF. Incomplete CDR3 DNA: TGTGCCTGGAGTGAAGGGGTAGGTGTACACGCCGAG.

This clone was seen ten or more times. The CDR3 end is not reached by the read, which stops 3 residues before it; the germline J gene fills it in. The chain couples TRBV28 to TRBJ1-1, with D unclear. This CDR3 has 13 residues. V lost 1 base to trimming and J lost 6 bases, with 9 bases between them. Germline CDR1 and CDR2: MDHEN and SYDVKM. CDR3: CASSLSMVAEAFF. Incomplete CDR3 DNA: TGTGCCAGCAGTTTATCTATGGTGGCTGAA.

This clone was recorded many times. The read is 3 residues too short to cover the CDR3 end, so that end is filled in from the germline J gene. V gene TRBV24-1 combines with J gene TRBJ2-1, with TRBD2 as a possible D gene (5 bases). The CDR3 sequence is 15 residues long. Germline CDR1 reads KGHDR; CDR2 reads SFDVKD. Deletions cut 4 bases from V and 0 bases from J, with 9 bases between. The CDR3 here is CATSESGSSYNEQFF. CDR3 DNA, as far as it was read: TGTGCCACCAGTGAAAGCGGTAGCTCCTACAATGAG.

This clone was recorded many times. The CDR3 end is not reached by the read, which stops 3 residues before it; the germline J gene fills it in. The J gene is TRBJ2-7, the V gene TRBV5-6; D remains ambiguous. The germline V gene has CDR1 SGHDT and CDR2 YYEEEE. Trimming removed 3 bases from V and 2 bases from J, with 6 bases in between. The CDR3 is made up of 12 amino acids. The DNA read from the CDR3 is TGTGCCAGCAGCTACAAGACCTACGAG. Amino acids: CASSYKTYE. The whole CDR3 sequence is CASSYKTYEQYF. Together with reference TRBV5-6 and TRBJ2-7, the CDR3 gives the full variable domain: DAGVTQSPTHLIKTRGQQVTLRCSPKSGHDTVSWYQQALGQGPQFIFQYYEEEERQRGNFPDRFSGHQFPNYSSELNVNALLLGDSALYLCASSYKTYEQYFGPGTRLTVT.

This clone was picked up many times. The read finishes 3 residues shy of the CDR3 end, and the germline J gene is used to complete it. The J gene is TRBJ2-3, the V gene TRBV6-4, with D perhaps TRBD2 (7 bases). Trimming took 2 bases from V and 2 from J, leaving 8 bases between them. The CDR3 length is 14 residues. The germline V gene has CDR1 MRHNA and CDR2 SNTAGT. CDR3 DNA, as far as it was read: TGTGCCAGCAGTGACGGGGGGGCCACAGATACG. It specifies CASSDGGATDT. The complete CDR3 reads CASSDGGATDTQYF.

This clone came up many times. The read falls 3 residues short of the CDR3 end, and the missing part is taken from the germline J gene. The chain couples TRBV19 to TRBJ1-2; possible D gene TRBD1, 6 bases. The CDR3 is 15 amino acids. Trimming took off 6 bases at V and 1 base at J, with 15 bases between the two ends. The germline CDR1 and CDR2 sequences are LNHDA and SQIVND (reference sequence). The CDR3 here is CASREDRRINYGYTF. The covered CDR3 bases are TGTGCCAGTAGAGAGGACAGACGAATTAACTATGGC.

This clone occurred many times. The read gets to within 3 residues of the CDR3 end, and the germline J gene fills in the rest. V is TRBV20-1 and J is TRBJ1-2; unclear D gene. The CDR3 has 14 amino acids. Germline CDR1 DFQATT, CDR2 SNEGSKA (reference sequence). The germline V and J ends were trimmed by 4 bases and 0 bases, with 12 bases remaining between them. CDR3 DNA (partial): TGCAGTGCTATCTTAGAAGGGCCTAACTATGGC. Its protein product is CSAILEGPNYG. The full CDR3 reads CSAILEGPNYGYTF.

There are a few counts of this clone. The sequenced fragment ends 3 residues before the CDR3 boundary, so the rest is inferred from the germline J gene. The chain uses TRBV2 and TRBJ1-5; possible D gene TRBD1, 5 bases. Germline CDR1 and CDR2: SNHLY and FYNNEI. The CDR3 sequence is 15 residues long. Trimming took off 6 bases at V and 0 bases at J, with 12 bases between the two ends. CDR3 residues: CASRRGRHSNQPQHF. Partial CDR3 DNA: TGTGCCAGCAGAAGGGGCAGACATAGCAATCAGCCC.

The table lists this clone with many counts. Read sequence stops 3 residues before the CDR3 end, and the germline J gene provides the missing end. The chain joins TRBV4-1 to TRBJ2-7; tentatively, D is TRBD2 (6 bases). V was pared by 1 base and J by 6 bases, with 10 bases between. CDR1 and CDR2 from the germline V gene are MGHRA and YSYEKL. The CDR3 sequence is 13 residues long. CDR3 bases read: TGCGCCAGCAGCCAAGCGGGACTGGCCGAG. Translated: CASSQAGLAE. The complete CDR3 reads CASSQAGLAEQYF.

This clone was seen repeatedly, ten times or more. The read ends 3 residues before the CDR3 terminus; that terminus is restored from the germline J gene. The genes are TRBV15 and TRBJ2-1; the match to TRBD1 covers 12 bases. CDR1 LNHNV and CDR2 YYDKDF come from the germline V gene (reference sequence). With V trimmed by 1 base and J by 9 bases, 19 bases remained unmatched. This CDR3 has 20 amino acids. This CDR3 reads CATSRGGGQGASPNKVEQFF. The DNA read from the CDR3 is TGTGCCACCAGCAGAGGTGGGGGACAGGGGGCCTCCCCTAACAAAGTTGAG. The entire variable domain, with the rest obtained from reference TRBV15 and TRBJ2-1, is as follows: DAMVIQNPRYQVTQFGKPVTLSCSQTLNHNVMYWYQQKSSQAPKLLFHYYDKDFNNEADTPDNFQSRRPNTSFCFLDIRSPGLGDTAMYLCATSRGGGQGASPNKVEQFFGPGTRLTVL.

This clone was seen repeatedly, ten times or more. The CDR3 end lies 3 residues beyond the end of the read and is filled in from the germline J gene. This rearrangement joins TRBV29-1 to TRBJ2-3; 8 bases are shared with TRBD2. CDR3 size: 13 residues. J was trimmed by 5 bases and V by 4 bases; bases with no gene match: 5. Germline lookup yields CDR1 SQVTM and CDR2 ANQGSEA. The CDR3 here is CSVGREAGDTQYF. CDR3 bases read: TGCAGCGTTGGGCGGGAGGCTGGAGATACG.

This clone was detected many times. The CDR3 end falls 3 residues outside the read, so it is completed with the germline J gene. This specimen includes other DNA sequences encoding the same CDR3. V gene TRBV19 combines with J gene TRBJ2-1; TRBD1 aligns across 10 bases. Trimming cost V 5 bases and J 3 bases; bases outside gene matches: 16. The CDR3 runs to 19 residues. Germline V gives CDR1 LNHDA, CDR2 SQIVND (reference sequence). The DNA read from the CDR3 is TGTGCCAGTAGTCCGGGGACAGGGGCCCTATTCTCCATCTACAATGAG. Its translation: CASSPGTGALFSIYNE. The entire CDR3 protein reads CASSPGTGALFSIYNEQFF.

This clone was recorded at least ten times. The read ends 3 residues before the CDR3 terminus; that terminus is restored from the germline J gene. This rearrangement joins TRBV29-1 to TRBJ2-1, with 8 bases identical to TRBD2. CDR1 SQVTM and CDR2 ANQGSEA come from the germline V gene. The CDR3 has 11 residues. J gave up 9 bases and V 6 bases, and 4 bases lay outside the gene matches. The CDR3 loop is CSVGLVVEQFF. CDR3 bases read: TGCAGCGTGGGACTAGTGGTTGAG.

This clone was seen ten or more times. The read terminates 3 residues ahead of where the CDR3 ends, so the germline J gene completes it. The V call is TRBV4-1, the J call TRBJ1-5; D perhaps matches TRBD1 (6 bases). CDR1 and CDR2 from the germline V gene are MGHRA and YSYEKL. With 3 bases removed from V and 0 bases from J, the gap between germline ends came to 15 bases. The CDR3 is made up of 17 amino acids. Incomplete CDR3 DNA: TGCGCCAGCAGCCAGGGCGGACAGATCCTTAGCAATCAGCCC. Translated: CASSQGGQILSNQP. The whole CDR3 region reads CASSQGGQILSNQPQHF.

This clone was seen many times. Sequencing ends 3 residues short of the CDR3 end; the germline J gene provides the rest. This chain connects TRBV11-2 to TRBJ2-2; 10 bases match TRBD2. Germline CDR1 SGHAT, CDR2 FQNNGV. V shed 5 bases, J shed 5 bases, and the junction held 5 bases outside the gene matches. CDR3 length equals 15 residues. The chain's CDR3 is CASSPAGGWTGELFF. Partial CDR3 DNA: TGTGCCAGCAGCCCAGCGGGAGGGTGGACCGGGGAG.

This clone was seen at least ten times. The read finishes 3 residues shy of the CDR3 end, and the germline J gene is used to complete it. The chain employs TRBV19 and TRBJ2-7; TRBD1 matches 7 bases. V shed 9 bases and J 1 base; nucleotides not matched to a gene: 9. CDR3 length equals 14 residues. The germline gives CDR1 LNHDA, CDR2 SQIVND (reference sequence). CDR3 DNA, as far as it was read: TGTGCCAGCCGGGGACAGCACTTATCCTACGAG. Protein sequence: CASRGQHLSYE. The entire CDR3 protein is CASRGQHLSYEQYF. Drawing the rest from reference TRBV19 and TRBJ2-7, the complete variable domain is DGGITQSPKYLFRKEGQNVTLSCEQNLNHDAMYWYRQDPGQGLRLIYYSQIVNDFQKGDIAEGYSVSREKKESFPLTVTSAQKNPTAFYLCASRGQHLSYEQYFGPGTRLTVT.

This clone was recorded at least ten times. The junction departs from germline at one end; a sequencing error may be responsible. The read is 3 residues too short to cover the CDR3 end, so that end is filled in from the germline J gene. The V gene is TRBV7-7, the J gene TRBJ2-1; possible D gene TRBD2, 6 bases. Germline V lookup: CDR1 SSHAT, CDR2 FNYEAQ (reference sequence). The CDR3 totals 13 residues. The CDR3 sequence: CASSLADNNEQFF. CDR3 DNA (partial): TGTGCTAGCAGCTTAGCGGACAACAATGAG.

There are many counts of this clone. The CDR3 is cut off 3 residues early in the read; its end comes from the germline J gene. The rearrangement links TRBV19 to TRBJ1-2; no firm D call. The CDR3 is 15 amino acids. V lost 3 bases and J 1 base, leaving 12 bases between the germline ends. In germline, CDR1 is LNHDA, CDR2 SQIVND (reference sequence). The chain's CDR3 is CASSIPGVRNYGYTF. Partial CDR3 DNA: TGTGCCAGTAGTATTCCAGGAGTCCGTAACTATGGC.

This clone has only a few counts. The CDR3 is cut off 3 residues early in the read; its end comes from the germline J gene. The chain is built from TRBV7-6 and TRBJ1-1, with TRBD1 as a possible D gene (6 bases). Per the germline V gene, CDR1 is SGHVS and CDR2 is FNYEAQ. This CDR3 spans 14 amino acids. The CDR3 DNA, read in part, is TGTGCCAGCAGCTTAGACAGGGCCGCCTACGAG. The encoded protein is CASSLDRAAYE. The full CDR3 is CASSLDRAAYEAFF.

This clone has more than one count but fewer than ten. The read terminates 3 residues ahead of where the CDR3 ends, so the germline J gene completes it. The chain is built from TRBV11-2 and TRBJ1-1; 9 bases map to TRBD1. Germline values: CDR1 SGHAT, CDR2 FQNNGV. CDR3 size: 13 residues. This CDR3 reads CASSWDRAQEAFF. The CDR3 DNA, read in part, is TGTGCCAGCAGCTGGGACAGGGCGCAGGAA.

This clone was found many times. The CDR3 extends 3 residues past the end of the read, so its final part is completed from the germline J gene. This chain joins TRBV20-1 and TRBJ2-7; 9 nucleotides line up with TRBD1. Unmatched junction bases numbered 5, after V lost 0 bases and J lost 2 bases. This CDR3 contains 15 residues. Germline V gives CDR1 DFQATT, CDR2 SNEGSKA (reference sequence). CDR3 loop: CSARDIRTGAYEQYF. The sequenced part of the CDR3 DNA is TGCAGTGCTAGAGATATTCGGACAGGGGCCTACGAG.